This TCR beta chain emerged from a study of T cells in Graves' hyperthyroidism and ophthalmopathy. Amplification of TCR beta CDR3 regions was performed using RNA transcripts as template. In the first-round RT-PCR of the TCR CDR3, the HTBI primer set was used. TCRdb re-called the multiplex PCR reads through MiXCR, storing one row per CDR3 protein. Counted here are roughly 280,000 distinct CDR3 sequences, 20% to 25% occurring once; the ten biggest clones make up roughly 60%. This clonotype was seen a few times. Its antigen is unidentified. Not enrolled were patients with uncontrolled infection, other autoimmune disease, pregnancy or lactation. Every diagnosis used clinical symptoms, serum thyroxine and TRAb, thyroid ultrasound and orbital computed tomography. Germline assignment: CDR1 SGDLS and CDR2 YYNGEE. The CDR3 spans 14 residues. J was trimmed by 3 bases and V by 6 bases; bases with no gene match: 7.

Study outcomes and limitations: In the blood, most expanded thyroid clonotypes above 0.001 appeared as well.

The TCR comes from a man aged 25 to 40 with Graves' ophthalmopathy. V usage is TRBV9 and J usage is TRBJ2-3, with 7 bases matching TRBD2. Sequencing was carried out using blood. The CDR3 is CASTEGGLTDTQYF. The CDR3 DNA reads TGTGCCAGCACTGAGGGAGGGTTGACAGATACGCAGTATTTT.